The rows below give T cell receptor beta chains drawn from one sample of a study of beta chain features in type 1 diabetes. Repertoires were generated with immunoSEQ multiplex PCR, while TCRdb's copy carries only in-frame clones and drops some. The sample lists approximately 90,000 clones, about 32% occurring once. Sequenced material: stem cell memory CD4+ T cells from blood. The source of these receptors is a woman younger than 30 in good health. Each CDR3 is given with its conserved first and last residue. Fields, in order: J gene, clone size, V gene, D gene, CDR3 DNA, CDR3 protein. The D gene is left open where the match is weak. Only some rows state a clone size, as once, few, many or a class for expanded clones.

>TRBJ1-1|-|TRBV29-1|-
TGCAGCGCCTCCCTGAGGGATCACACTGAAGCTTTCTTT
CSASLRDHTEAFF
>TRBJ2-1|-|TRBV7-3|-
TGTGCCAGCGGGGGGGCGGGCTACAATGAGCAGTTCTTC
CASGGAGYNEQFF
>TRBJ1-1|-|TRBV29-1|TRBD1
TGCAGCGTAGCCAGGACAGGGACGAAAGGAGCTTTCTTT
CSVARTGTKGAFF
>TRBJ2-7|few|TRBV6-8|TRBD2
TGTGCCAGCAGTTACTCGACTAGCGGAACCTACGAGCAGTACTTC
CASSYSTSGTYEQYF
>TRBJ2-7|-|TRBV19|TRBD1
TGTGCCAGTAGTCGCCTAGATGGACAGGGGAACCACGAGCAGTACTTC
CASSRLDGQGNHEQYF
>TRBJ1-1|-|TRBV30|TRBD1
TGTGCCTGGACCCTCGCTGGACAGGGGAGAGCTTTCTTT
CAWTLAGQGRAFF
>TRBJ2-7|few|TRBV10-1|TRBD1
TGCGCCAGCTCTCGACAGGGGGCCTACGAGCAGTACTTC
CASSRQGAYEQYF
>TRBJ1-1|few|TRBV19|TRBD1
TGTGCCAGTAGTTACGGGACAGGGGTCGGCACTGAAGCTTTCTTT
CASSYGTGVGTEAFF
>TRBJ2-3|few|TRBV11-3|TRBD2
TGTGCCAGCAGCGTCCAACTAGCGGGAAGTTCGGATACGCAGTATTTT
CASSVQLAGSSDTQYF
>TRBJ2-3|-|TRBV18|-
TGTGCCAGCTCACCAGGAGGCCGGGCAGATACGCAGTATTTT
CASSPGGRADTQYF
>TRBJ1-1|few|TRBV27|-
TGTGCCAGCAGTTTACGGACAGCCGACACTGAAGCTTTCTTT
CASSLRTADTEAFF
>TRBJ2-3|few|TRBV7-9|TRBD2
TGTGCCAGCAGGTACGGACTAGGAGGAGATACGCAGTATTTT
CASRYGLGGDTQYF
>TRBJ2-1|few|TRBV27|TRBD2
TGTGCCAGCAGTTTATTTGGCGGGGGGCCCTATCGGGAGCAGTTCTTC
CASSLFGGGPYREQFF
>TRBJ2-7|few|TRBV18|TRBD1
TGTGCCAGCTCCGCTTCTAGGCCGGGACAGGGGGATGGCGAGCAGTACTTC
CASSASRPGQGDGEQYF
>TRBJ1-2|few|TRBV6-5|TRBD1
TGTGCCAGCAGTGCTAAGGGACAGGGCGTCAGTGGCTACACCTTC
CASSAKGQGVSGYTF
>TRBJ1-2|-|TRBV7-2|-
TGTGCCAGCAGCTTAGCCTCAGGGTCGTACTATGGCTACACCTTC
CASSLASGSYYGYTF